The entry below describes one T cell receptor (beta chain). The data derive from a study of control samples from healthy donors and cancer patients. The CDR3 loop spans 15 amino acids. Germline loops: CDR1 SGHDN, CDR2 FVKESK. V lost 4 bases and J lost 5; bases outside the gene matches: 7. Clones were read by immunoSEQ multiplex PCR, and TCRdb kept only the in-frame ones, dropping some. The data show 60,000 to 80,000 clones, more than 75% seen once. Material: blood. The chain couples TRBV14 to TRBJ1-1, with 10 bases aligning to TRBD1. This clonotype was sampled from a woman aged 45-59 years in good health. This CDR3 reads CASSPWDRGLTEAFF. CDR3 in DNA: TGTGCCAGCAGCCCATGGGACAGGGGCTTGACTGAAGCTTTCTTT.